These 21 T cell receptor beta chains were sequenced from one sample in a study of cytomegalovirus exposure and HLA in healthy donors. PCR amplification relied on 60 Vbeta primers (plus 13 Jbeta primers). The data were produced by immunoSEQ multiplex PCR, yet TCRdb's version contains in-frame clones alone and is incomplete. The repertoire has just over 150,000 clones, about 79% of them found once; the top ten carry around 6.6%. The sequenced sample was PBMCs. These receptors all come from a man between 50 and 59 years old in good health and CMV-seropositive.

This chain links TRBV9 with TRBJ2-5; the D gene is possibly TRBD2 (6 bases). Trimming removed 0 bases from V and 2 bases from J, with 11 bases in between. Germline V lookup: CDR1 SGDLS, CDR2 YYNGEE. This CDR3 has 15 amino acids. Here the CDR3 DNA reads TGTGCCAGCAGCGTAGGCGGGGTGAGGCAAGAGACCCAGTACTTC. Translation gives CASSVGGVRQETQYF. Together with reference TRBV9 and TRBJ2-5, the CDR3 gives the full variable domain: DSGVTQTPKHLITATGQRVTLRCSPRSGDLSVYWYQQSLDQGLQFLIQYYNGEERAKGNILERFSAQQFPDLHSELNLSSLELGDSALYFCASSVGGVRQETQYFGPGTRLLVL.

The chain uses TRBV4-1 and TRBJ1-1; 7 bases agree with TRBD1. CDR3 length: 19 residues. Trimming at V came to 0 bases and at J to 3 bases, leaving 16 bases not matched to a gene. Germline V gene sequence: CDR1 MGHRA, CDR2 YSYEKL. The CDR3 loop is CASSQDQGRGIFRHTEAFF. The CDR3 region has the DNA TGCGCCAGCAGCCAAGATCAGGGCAGGGGGATCTTTCGACACACTGAAGCTTTCTTT.

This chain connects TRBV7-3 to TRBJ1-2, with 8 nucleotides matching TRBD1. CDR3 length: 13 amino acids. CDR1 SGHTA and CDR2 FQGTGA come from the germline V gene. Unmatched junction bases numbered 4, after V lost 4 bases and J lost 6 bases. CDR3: CASSSGGADGYTF. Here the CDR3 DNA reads TGTGCCAGCAGCTCAGGGGGCGCCGATGGCTACACCTTC.

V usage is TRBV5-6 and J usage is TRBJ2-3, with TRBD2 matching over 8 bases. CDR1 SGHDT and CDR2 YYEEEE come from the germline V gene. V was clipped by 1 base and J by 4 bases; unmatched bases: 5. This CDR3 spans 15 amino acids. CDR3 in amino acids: CASSLFGGDADTQYF. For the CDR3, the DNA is TGTGCCAGCAGCTTGTTCGGGGGGGACGCAGATACGCAGTATTTT.

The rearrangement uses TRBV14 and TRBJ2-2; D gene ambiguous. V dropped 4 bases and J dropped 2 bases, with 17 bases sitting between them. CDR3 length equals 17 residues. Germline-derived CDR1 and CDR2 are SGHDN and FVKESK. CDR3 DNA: TGTGCCAGCAGCCCCACCGCGACTTATTTAAACACCGGGGAGCTGTTTTTT. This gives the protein CASSPTATYLNTGELFF. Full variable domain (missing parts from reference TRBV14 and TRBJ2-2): EAGVTQFPSHSVIEKGQTVTLRCDPISGHDNLYWYRRVMGKEIKFLLHFVKESKQDESGMPNNRFLAERTGGTYSTLKVQPAELEDSGVYFCASSPTATYLNTGELFFGEGSRLTVL.

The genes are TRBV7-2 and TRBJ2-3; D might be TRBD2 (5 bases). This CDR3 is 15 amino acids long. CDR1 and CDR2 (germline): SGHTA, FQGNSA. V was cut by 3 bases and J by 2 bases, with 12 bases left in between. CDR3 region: CASSLIRGSTDTQYF. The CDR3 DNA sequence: TGTGCCAGCAGCTTGATTCGAGGGTCCACAGATACGCAGTATTTT. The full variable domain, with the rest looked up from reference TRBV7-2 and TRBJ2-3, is GAGVSQSPSNKVTEKGKDVELRCDPISGHTALYWYRQSLGQGLEFLIYFQGNSAPDKSGLPSDRFSAERTGGSVSTLTIQRTQQEDSAVYLCASSLIRGSTDTQYFGPGTRLTVL.

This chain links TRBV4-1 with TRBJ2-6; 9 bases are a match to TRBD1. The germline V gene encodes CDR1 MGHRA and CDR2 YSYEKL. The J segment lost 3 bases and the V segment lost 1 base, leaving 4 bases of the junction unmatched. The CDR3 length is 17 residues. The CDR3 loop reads CASSQAGTGSGANVLTF. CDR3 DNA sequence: TGCGCCAGCAGCCAAGCCGGGACAGGGAGTGGGGCCAACGTCCTGACTTTC.

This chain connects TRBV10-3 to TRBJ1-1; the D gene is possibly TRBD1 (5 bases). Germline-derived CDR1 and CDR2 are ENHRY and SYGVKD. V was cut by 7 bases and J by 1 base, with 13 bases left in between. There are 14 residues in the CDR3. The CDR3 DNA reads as TGTGCCATCATGGGAGGGCAGGGGAACACTGAAGCTTTCTTT. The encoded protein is CAIMGGQGNTEAFF.

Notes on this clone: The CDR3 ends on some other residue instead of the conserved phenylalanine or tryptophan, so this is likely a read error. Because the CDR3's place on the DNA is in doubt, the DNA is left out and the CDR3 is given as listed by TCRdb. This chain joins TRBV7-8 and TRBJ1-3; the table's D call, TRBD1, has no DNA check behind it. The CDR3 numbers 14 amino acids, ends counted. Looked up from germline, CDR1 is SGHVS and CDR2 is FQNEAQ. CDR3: CASSLALSGTPTHL.

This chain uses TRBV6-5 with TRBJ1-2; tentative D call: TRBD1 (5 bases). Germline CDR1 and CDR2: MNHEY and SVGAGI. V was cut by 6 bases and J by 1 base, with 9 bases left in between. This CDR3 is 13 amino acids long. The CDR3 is CASSEDSNYGYTF. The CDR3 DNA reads TGTGCCAGCAGCGAAGACAGTAACTATGGCTACACCTTC.

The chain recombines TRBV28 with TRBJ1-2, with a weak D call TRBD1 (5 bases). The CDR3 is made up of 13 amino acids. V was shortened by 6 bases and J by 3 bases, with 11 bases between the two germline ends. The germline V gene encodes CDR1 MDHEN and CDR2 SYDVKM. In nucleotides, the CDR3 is TGTGCCAGCAGAACCCCGGGGGACTATGGCTACACCTTC. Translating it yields CASRTPGDYGYTF.

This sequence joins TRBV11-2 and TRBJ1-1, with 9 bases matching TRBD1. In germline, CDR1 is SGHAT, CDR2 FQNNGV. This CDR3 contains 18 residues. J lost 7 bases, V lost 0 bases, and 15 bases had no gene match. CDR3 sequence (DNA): TGTGCCAGCAGCTTAGATTTCAGGACAGGGGATAGGTTGGGTGAAGCTTTCTTT. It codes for CASSLDFRTGDRLGEAFF.

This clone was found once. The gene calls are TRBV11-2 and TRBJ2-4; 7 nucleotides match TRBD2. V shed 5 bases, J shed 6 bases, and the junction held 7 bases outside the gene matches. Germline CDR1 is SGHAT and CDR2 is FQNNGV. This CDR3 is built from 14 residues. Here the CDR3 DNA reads TGTGCCAGCAGCCGACGGGACTACCGAAACATTCAGTACTTC. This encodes CASSRRDYRNIQYF.

The CDR3: CAISENYEQYF. The CDR3 bases are TGTGCCATCAGTGAGAACTACGAGCAGTACTTC. The chain combines TRBV10-3 with TRBJ2-5; D remains unclear. Gene TRBJ2-7 matches the end of the DNA better, so the J call may be wrong. The CDR3 loop spans 11 amino acids. The germline CDR1 and CDR2 sequences are ENHRY and SYGVKD.

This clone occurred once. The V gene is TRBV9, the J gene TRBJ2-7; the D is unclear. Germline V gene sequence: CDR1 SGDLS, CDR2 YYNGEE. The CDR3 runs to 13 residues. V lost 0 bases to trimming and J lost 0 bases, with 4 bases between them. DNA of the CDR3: TGTGCCAGCAGCGTAGCGGGCTCCTACGAGCAGTACTTC. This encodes CASSVAGSYEQYF.

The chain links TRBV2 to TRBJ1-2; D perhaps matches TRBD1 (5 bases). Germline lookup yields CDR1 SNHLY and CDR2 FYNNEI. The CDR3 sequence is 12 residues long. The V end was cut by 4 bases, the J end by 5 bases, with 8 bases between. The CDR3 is CASSVKGYGYTF. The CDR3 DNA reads TGTGCCAGCAGTGTTAAGGGGTATGGCTACACCTTC.

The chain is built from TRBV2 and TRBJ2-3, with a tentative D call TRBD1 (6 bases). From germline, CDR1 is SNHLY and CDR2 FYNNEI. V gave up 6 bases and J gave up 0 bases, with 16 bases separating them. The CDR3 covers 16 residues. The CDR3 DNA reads TGTGCCAGCAGCGCTTGGACAGAAACTAGCACAGATACGCAGTATTTT. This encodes CASSAWTETSTDTQYF.

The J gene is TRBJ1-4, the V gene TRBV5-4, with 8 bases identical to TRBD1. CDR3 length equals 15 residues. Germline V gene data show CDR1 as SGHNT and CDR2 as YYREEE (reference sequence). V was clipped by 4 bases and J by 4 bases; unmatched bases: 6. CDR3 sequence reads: CASSGRGQGNEKLFF. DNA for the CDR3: TGTGCCAGCAGCGGCAGGGGGCAGGGTAATGAAAAACTGTTTTTT.

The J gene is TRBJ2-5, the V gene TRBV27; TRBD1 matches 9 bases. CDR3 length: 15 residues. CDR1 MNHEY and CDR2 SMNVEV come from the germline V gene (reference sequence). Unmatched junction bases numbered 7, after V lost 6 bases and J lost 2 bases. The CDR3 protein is CASSDRGYDQETQYF. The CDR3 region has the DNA TGTGCCAGCAGCGACAGGGGGTATGATCAAGAGACCCAGTACTTC.

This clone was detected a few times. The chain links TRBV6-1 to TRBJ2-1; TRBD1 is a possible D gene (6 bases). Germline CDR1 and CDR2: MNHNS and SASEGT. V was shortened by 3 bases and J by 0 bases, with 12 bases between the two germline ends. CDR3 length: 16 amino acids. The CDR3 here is CASSDHRAGSYNEQFF. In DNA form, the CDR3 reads TGTGCCAGCAGTGACCACAGGGCGGGCTCCTACAATGAGCAGTTCTTC.

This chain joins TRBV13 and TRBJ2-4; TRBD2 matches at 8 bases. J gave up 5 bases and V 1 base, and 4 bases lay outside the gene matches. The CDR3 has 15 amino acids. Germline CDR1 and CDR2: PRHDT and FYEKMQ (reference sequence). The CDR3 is CASSLAGGPQNIQYF. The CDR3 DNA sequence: TGTGCCAGCAGCTTAGCGGGAGGGCCCCAAAACATTCAGTACTTC. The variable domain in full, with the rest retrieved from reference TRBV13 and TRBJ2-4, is AAGVIQSPRHLIKEKRETATLKCYPIPRHDTVYWYQQGPGQDPQFLISFYEKMQSDKGSIPDRFSAQQFSDYHSELNMSSLELGDSALYFCASSLAGGPQNIQYFGAGTRLSVL.